This TCR beta chain was sequenced in a study of regulatory T cells in long-lasting Graves disease. The wider study: Recently diagnosed Graves' patients had received antithyroid drugs for under 3 months. Study results and limitations: Persistent disease preferred TRBV28, TRBJ1-2 and TRBJ2-5; new disease, TRBV20-1 and TRBJ2-1. Persistent patients had more shared public clonotypes (around 3,000) than new patients (about 900).

Construction of the TCR beta libraries employed iRepertoire HTBI primers in conjunction with Arm-PCR of CDR3 regions. TCRdb reanalysed the multiplex PCR reads using MiXCR and keeps one entry per CDR3 protein. Counted here are under 300,000 distinct CDR3 sequences, about 19% occurring once; the ten biggest clones make up around 14%. In germline, CDR1 is SGHVS, CDR2 FQNEAQ. J gave up 10 bases and V 5 bases, and 6 bases lay outside the gene matches. The CDR3 sequence is 13 residues long. Sample time point: newly diagnosed GD, antithyroid drugs for less than 3 months. RNA extracted from PBMCs served as the sequencing template. Investigators report Graves' disease was diagnosed under American Thyroid Association guidelines. About this clonotype itself: Antigen specificity is unknown.

The sequence was collected from a female donor with Graves disease. V and J are TRBV7-8 and TRBJ1-5; TRBD1 matches at 9 bases. This specimen was peripheral blood mononuclear cells (PBMCs), taken at new diagnosis, from a patient treated with antithyroid drugs. CDR3 amino acids: CASSMGQGGPQHF. The DNA for the CDR3 is TGTGCCAGCAGCATGGGACAGGGTGGTCCCCAGCATTTT.